These T cell receptor beta chains were read from a single sample in a study of radiotherapy plus CTLA-4 blockade in lung cancer. The table came from immunoSEQ multiplex PCR; TCRdb's copy has only in-frame clones and leaves some out. The table lists 65,000 to 85,000 clones, roughly 74% of them singletons, with more than 8% in the top ten. Material: peripheral blood, obtained from a patient treated with radiotherapy plus ipilimumab. All receptors derive from a human donor with non-small cell lung cancer whose response to radiotherapy plus ipilimumab could not be evaluated. The CDR3 runs from the conserved cysteine through the conserved F or W. A D gene is named only where the DNA matches it firmly. Where a row states a size, it is once, few, many or the class of an expanded clone; other rows omit it.

V gene,J gene,clone size,D gene,CDR3 protein,CDR3 DNA
TRBV30,TRBJ1-1,NA,TRBD1,CAWSYLSSGTGRLNTEAFF,TGTGCCTGGAGCTACCTTTCTTCCGGGACAGGGAGATTGAACACTGAAGCTTTCTTT
TRBV29-1,TRBJ1-4,few,NA,CSVEVPEEKLFF,TGCAGCGTTGAAGTCCCCGAGGAAAAACTGTTTTTT
TRBV5-4,TRBJ1-1,NA,TRBD1,CASSIDRGNTEAFF,TGTGCCAGCAGCATCGACAGGGGGAACACTGAAGCTTTCTTT
TRBV6-1,TRBJ2-7,NA,TRBD1,CASSRTGGSSYEQYF,TGTGCCAGCAGTAGGACAGGGGGCTCTTCCTACGAGCAGTACTTC
TRBV9,TRBJ1-2,NA,NA,CASSPGREYGYTF,TGTGCCAGCAGCCCCGGCAGGGAATATGGCTACACCTTC
TRBV28,TRBJ2-4,NA,TRBD2,CASLTPSGPRDIQYF,TGTGCCAGCTTAACCCCTAGCGGGCCCCGGGACATTCAGTACTTC
TRBV7-3,TRBJ2-3,NA,NA,CASSFSGQGTQYF,TGTGCCAGCAGCTTCTCGGGTCAGGGGACGCAGTATTTT
TRBV5-1,TRBJ2-1,NA,TRBD1,CASSYIVARTGTTYNEQFF,TGCGCCAGCAGCTATATCGTCGCAAGGACAGGGACCACCTACAATGAGCAGTTCTTC
TRBV5-1,TRBJ2-7,NA,TRBD1,CASSVDRGPYEQYF,TGCGCCAGCAGCGTGGACAGGGGGCCCTACGAGCAGTACTTC
TRBV30,TRBJ1-2,NA,NA,CAWTRTAHYGYTF,TGTGCCTGGACCCGGACAGCCCACTATGGCTACACCTTC
TRBV7-3,TRBJ2-7,NA,TRBD1,CASSLGQGDEQYF,TGTGCCAGCAGCTTAGGACAGGGGGACGAGCAGTACTTC
TRBV4-2,TRBJ2-2,NA,NA,CASSLPLYPDTGELFF,TGTGCCAGCAGCCTCCCCTTATACCCGGACACCGGGGAGCTGTTTTTT
TRBV10-1,TRBJ2-1,once,TRBD2,CASSDLLAGSYNEQFF,TGCGCCAGCAGTGACCTACTAGCGGGCTCCTACAATGAGCAGTTCTTC
TRBV11-3,TRBJ2-1,NA,TRBD2,CASTHPGGVREQFF,TGTGCCAGCACCCACCCGGGGGGGGTCCGGGAGCAGTTCTTC
TRBV5-1,TRBJ1-1,NA,TRBD1,CASSSGPATGGTEAFF,TGCGCCAGCAGCTCGGGCCCGGCCACAGGGGGCACTGAAGCTTTCTTT
TRBV18,TRBJ1-1,NA,NA,CASSTMDIRGTEAFF,TGTGCCAGCTCAACCATGGACATCAGGGGCACTGAAGCTTTCTTT
TRBV5-4,TRBJ1-3,NA,NA,CASSLDRVENTIYF,TGTGCCAGCAGCTTGGACAGAGTGGAAAACACCATATATTTT
TRBV2,TRBJ2-5,NA,TRBD2,CASISGGGLVETQYF,TGTGCCAGCATTTCAGGCGGGGGGCTTGTGGAGACCCAGTACTTC
TRBV13,TRBJ2-1,NA,NA,CASSLRGAHNEQFF,TGTGCCAGCAGCTTACGGGGGGCGCACAATGAGCAGTTCTTC
TRBV11-1,TRBJ1-1,few,TRBD1,CASGVDRVNTEAFF,TGTGCCAGCGGGGTGGACAGGGTGAACACTGAAGCTTTCTTT
TRBV6-1,TRBJ1-5,NA,NA,CAGGGTRSQPQHF,TGTGCCGGCGGCGGGACTCGGAGCCAGCCCCAGCATTTT
TRBV25-1,TRBJ2-7,NA,NA,CASSESVWGRAAEQYF,TGTGCCAGCAGTGAATCAGTCTGGGGCAGGGCCGCCGAGCAGTACTTC
TRBV6-4,TRBJ1-2,few,TRBD1,CASRTRDRDYGYTF,TGTGCCAGCAGGACCCGGGACAGGGACTATGGCTACACCTTC
TRBV5-1,TRBJ2-5,NA,NA,CASSRAGHQETQYF,TGCGCCAGCAGCCGAGCGGGTCATCAAGAGACCCAGTACTTC
TRBV5-6,TRBJ2-7,NA,TRBD2,CASSSSGAWDEQYF,TGTGCCAGCAGCTCTAGCGGGGCCTGGGACGAGCAGTACTTC
TRBV7-6,TRBJ2-5,NA,NA,CASSFQEGGVQETQYF,TGTGCCAGCAGCTTTCAGGAAGGCGGGGTACAAGAGACCCAGTACTTC
TRBV18,TRBJ2-5,NA,NA,CASSPTSNQETQYF,TGTGCCAGCTCACCCACCTCTAACCAAGAGACCCAGTACTTC
TRBV5-6,TRBJ2-7,NA,TRBD1,CASSPDRGLGEQYF,TGTGCCAGCAGCCCGGACAGGGGGCTAGGCGAGCAGTACTTC
TRBV14,TRBJ2-6,few,TRBD1,CASSHRTSRTGAGANVLTF,TGTGCCAGCAGCCATAGAACCTCCCGGACAGGGGCTGGGGCCAACGTCCTGACTTTC
TRBV28,TRBJ2-3,few,TRBD1,CASSFTTGTGTLSPLTDTQYF,TGTGCCAGCAGTTTCACCACAGGGACAGGGACCCTTTCACCCCTCACAGATACGCAGTATTTT
TRBV19,TRBJ2-1,NA,TRBD2,CASSRTRNNEQFF,TGTGCCAGTAGTAGGACTAGAAACAATGAGCAGTTCTTC
TRBV4-3,TRBJ2-1,once,TRBD2,CASSQELAGASYNEQFF,TGCGCCAGCAGCCAAGAGCTAGCGGGGGCCTCCTACAATGAGCAGTTCTTC
TRBV5-5,TRBJ2-5,few,NA,CASSFLQETQYF,TGTGCCAGCAGCTTTCTTCAAGAGACCCAGTACTTC
TRBV5-1,TRBJ1-1,NA,NA,CASSLEAGVVTEAFF,TGCGCCAGCAGCTTGGAGGCAGGGGTGGTCACTGAAGCTTTCTTT
TRBV6-1,TRBJ2-7,NA,TRBD1,CASSELRAGGRYEQYF,TGTGCCAGCAGTGAACTCCGGGCAGGGGGCCGGTACGAGCAGTACTTC
TRBV7-9,TRBJ2-5,NA,TRBD1,CASSLPPTGSRETQYF,TGTGCCAGCAGCCTACCCCCGACAGGGTCTCGGGAGACCCAGTACTTC